This T cell receptor beta chain derives from a study of a mutant IDH1 vaccine in newly diagnosed glioma. Background on the study: Most patients had radiochemotherapy with temozolomide before enrollment; others had one alone. Week 35 brought visit V12, which was followed by visit V13 at week 47.

Time point here: week 35, safety follow-up. In every dose of vaccine, 300 ug of mutant IDH1 20-mer peptide was given alongside topical imiquimod. There were eight vaccinations for patients, given in weeks 1, 3, 5, 7, 11, 15, 19 and 23. Repertoires were generated with immunoSEQ multiplex PCR, while TCRdb's copy carries only in-frame clones and drops some. Of roughly 52,000 clones listed, roughly 84% were seen once; the top ten hold 4.1%. V lost 6 bases and J lost 4; bases outside the gene matches: 13. The CDR3 consists of 16 residues. CDR1 and CDR2 (germline): SNHLY, FYNNEI. Worth noting for this clone: Its antigen is unknown.

Specimen: PBMCs, collected from a glioma patient whose treatment included an IDH1 peptide vaccine. This clonotype was obtained from a woman between 18 and 29 years old with glioma. This chain connects TRBV2 to TRBJ1-2; TRBD1 aligns across 8 bases. The CDR3 region has the DNA TGTGCCAGCAGACATCAGGACAGGGCGGACCTCTATGGCTACACCTTC. Amino acids: CASRHQDRADLYGYTF.